This TCR beta chain was sequenced in a study of blood T cell repertoires in COVID-19. Study-wide background: Whether acute or convalescent, the COVID-19 samples came from the United States, Italy and Spain. Nucleic acid was either cDNA or gDNA, and it came from T cells, B-cell-depleted T cells, or PBMCs.

This clone came up once. This table comes from immunoSEQ multiplex PCR, and its TCRdb copy is limited to in-frame clones, with some not included. The data contain approximately 100,000 clones, roughly 80% of them singletons. V was pared by 1 base and J by 2 bases, with 12 bases between. Germline lookup yields CDR1 SEHNR and CDR2 FQNEAQ (reference sequence). The CDR3 has 16 residues. The origin of this receptor is a human donor in a cohort sampled during active COVID-19. Sequenced sample: peripheral blood. The V and J genes are TRBV7-9 and TRBJ1-3; D is perhaps TRBD1 (6 bases). The CDR3 loop is CASSLVMGAAGNTIYF. In DNA form, the CDR3 reads TGTGCCAGCAGCTTAGTCATGGGGGCTGCTGGAAACACCATATATTTT.